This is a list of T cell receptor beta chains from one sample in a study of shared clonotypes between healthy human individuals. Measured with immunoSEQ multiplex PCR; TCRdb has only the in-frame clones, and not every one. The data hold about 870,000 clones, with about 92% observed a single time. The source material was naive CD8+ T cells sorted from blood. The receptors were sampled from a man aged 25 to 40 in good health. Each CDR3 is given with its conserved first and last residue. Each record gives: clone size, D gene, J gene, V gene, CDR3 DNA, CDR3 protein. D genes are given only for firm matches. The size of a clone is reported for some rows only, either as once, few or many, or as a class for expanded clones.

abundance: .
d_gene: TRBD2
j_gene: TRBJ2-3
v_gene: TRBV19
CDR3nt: TGTGCCAGTAGATTAGCGGGAGGAGCCACAGATACGCAGTATTTT
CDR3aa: CASRLAGGATDTQYF

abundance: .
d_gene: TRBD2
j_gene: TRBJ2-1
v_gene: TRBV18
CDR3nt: TGTGCCAGCTCCTTGGTAGCGGGAGGAGGCAATGAGCAGTTCTTC
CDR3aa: CASSLVAGGGNEQFF

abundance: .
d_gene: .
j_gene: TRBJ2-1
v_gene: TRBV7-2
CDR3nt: TGTGCCAGCAGCTATTCGGGTGGTTATCGCAATGAGCAGTTCTTC
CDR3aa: CASSYSGGYRNEQFF

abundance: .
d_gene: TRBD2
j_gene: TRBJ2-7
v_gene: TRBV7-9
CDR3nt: TGTGCCAGCAGCGCCGGAACTAGCGGGGTACGTGGGGAGCAGTACTTC
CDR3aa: CASSAGTSGVRGEQYF

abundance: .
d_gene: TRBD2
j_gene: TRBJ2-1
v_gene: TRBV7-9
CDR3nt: TGTGCCAGCAGCTCTCCGAGAGCGGGAGGGCCAACCCATGAGCAGTTCTTC
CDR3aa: CASSSPRAGGPTHEQFF

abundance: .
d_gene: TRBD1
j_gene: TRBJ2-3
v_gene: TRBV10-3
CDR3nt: TGTGCCAGTACAGGGGCCGACTACTTAGATACGCAGTATTTT
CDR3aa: CASTGADYLDTQYF

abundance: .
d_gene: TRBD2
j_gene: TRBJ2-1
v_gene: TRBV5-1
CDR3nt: TGCGCCAGCAGCTTGGGGAGCGGGAGTCTTTATGAGCAGTTCTTC
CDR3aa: CASSLGSGSLYEQFF

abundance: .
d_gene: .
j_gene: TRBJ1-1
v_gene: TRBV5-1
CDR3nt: TGCGCCAGCAGCTTGATATTTCCAGGACCGAACACTGAAGCTTTCTTT
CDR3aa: CASSLIFPGPNTEAFF

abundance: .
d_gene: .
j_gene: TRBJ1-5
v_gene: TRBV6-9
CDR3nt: TGTGCCAGCAGTCCGCTAGACTATAGCAATCAGCCCCAGCATTTT
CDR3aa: CASSPLDYSNQPQHF

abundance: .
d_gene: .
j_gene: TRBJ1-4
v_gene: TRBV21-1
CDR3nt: TGTGCCAGCAGCAAAGGGGGGACAGGGGGCGAAAAACTGTTTTTT
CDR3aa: CASSKGGTGGEKLFF

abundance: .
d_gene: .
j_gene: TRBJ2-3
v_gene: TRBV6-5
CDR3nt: TGTGCCAGCAGTAAGACAGGGACTAATACGCAGTATTTT
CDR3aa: CASSKTGTNTQYF

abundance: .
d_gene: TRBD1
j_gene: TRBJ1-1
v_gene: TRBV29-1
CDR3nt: TGCAGCGTTTTGGGACAGAGAAACACTGAAGCTTTCTTT
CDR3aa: CSVLGQRNTEAFF

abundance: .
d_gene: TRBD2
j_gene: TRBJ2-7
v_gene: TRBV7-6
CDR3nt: TGTGCCAGCAGCTTAGGTACGGGAGGTCTCAGCGAGCAGTACTTC
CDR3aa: CASSLGTGGLSEQYF

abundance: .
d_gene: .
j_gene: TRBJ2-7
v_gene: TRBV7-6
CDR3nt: TGTGCCAGCAGCCTCTACAAGCCCGCGGGTTACGAGCAGTACTTC
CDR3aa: CASSLYKPAGYEQYF

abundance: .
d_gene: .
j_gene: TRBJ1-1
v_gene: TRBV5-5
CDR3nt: TGTGCCAGCAGCATCACTCTCGGGGACTTTGAAGCTTTCTTT
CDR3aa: CASSITLGDFEAFF

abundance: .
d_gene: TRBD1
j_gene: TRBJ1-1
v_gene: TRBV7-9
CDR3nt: TGTGCCAGCAGCTTAGGACAGGGGAACACTGAAGCTTTCTTT
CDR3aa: CASSLGQGNTEAFF

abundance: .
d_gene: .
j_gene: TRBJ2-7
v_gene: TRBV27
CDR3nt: TGTGCCAGCAGTAAAAGGGCCCCCTACGAGCAGTACTTC
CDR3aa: CASSKRAPYEQYF

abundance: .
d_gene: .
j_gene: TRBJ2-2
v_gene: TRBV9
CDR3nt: TGTGCCAGCAGCCATCCCGGGGACCCCCGTAAAGCGAACACCGGGGAGCTGTTTTTT
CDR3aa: CASSHPGDPRKANTGELFF

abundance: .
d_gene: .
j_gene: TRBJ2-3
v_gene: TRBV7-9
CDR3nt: TGTGCCAGCAGCTTAGGTTTCGGGAGACAGACAGATACGCAGTATTTT
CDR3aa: CASSLGFGRQTDTQYF

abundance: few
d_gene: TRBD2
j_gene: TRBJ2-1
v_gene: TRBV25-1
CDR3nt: TGTGCCAGCAGTCCGCCAACTAGCGGGAGCTCCTACAATGAGCAGTTCTTC
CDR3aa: CASSPPTSGSSYNEQFF

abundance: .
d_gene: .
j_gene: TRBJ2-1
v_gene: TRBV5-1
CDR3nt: TGCGCCAGCAGCCTGGGAAGCAATGAGCAGTTCTTC
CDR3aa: CASSLGSNEQFF

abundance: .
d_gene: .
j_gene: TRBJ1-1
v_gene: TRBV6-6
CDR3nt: TGTGCCACCAGTATGGGGGTTTTGGAAGCTTTCTTT
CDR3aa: CATSMGVLEAFF

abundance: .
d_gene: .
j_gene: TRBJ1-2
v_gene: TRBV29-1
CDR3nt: TGCAGCGTTGGTCTCGGGGTAGTCCCCTTTTATGGCTACACCTTC
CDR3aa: CSVGLGVVPFYGYTF

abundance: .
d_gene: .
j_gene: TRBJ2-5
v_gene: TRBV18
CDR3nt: TGTGCCAGCTCACTCGGACAGAGACAAGAGACCCAGTACTTC
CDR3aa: CASSLGQRQETQYF

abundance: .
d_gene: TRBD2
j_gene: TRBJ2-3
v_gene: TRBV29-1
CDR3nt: TGCAGCGTTGAAGTGGGTTCTAGCGGGAGGGACACAGATACGCAGTATTTT
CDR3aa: CSVEVGSSGRDTDTQYF

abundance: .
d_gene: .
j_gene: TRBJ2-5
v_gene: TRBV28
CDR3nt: TGTGCCAGCAGTTTAGTCGAAGAGACCCAGTACTTC
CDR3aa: CASSLVEETQYF

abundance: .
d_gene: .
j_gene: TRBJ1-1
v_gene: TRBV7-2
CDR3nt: TGTGCCAGCAGCTTATACACTCCGACTGAAGCTTTCTTT
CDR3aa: CASSLYTPTEAFF

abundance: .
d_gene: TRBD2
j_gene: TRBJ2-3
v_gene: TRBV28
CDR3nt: TGTGCCAGCAACACGGGGGGGTCAGGCACAGATACGCAGTATTTT
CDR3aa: CASNTGGSGTDTQYF

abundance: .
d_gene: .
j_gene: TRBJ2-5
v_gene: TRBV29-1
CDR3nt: TGCAGCGTTGAAGACGTTACCATGGGGACGGATCAAGAGACCCAGTACTTC
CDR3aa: CSVEDVTMGTDQETQYF

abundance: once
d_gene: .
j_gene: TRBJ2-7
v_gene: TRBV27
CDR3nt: TGTGCCAGCAGTTCACTCCCCAGGGGTTCCTACGAGCAGTACTTC
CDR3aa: CASSSLPRGSYEQYF

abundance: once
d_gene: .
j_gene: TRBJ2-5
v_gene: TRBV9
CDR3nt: TGTGCCAGCAGCGTAGGTTTGCGGCCCCAAGAGACCCAGTACTTC
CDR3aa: CASSVGLRPQETQYF

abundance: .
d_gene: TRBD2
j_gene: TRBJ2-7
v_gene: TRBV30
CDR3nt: TGTGCCTGGGAACCGGGACTAGGCTACGAGCAGTACTTC
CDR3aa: CAWEPGLGYEQYF

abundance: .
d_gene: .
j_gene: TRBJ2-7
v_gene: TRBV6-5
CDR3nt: TGTGCCAGCATATCCGGGAGCGGGTACGAGCAGTACTTC
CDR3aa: CASISGSGYEQYF

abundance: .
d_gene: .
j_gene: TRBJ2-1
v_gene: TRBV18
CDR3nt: TGTGCCAGCTCACCAGAGTGGGCGTATGAGCAGTTCTTC
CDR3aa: CASSPEWAYEQFF

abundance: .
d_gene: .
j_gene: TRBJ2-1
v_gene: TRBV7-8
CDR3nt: TGTGCCAGCAGCTTAGCGGTGGGACTGGGCAATGAGCAGTTCTTC
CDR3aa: CASSLAVGLGNEQFF

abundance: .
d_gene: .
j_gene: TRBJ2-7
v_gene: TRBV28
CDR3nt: TGTGCCAGCGGATCGGGGACCTACGAGCAGTACTTC
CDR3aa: CASGSGTYEQYF

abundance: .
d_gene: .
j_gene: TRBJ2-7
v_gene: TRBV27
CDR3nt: TGTGCCAGCAGTTCGGCAGGGTGGTCCTACGAGCAGTACTTC
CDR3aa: CASSSAGWSYEQYF

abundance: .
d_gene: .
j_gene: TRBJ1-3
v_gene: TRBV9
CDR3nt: TGTGCCAGCAGCGTAGTAGGGAACTCTGGAAACACCATATATTTT
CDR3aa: CASSVVGNSGNTIYF

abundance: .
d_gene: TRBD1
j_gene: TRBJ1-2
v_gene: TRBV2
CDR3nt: TGTGCCAGCAAAGTAGTCTTACGGGACAGGGCGCTCGGCTATGGCTACACCTTC
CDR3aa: CASKVVLRDRALGYGYTF

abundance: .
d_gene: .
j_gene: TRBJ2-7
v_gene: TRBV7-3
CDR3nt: TGTGCCAGCAGCTTGGGACCGAACTACGAGCAGTACTTC
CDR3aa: CASSLGPNYEQYF